The entry below gives a single T cell receptor (beta chain) sequence along with its context. Its antigen is not yet known. There are no base qualities to consult, and no much larger clone falls within one base. The data stem from a study of long-term antiretroviral therapy in people with HIV (dated by TCRdb to the early 2020s). Notes on the research overall: The earliest samples were collected approximately a decade before the 2015 WHO recommendation for immediate ART, a period when ART was typically delayed until CD4 counts fell. A retrospective serial study tested whether ART initiation and durable HIV suppression were associated with changes in peripheral blood TRB repertoire composition and diversity. A total of over 150 cryopreserved PBMC samples came from roughly 30 adults with confirmed HIV infection and were collected serially over a mean of approximately 6 years (range 1-12). Among the 30 or so participants with HIV, over nine were female. No cross-contamination during QIAcube processing was seen in test extractions of a monoclonal T-cell line run alongside around 34 polyclonal samples. The study at large found these results: The samples span the years 2004 to 2017, and the ART regimens used at that time may not be as effective as current regimens. Limited PBMC availability meant only the TCR beta chain was sequenced, without alpha chain pairing. Starting ART was linked to a significant rise in TRB diversity, yet even after long-term ART the diversity remained significantly lower than in transplant donor controls. Because cell numbers in pre-ART samples were limited, unsorted PBMC were profiled instead of sorted CD4+ and CD8+ T cells. Expanded TRB clones identified before ART initiation dominated the repertoire at all time points, although this dominance fluctuated and declined in many PLHIV after ART. Narrower CDR3 length ranges were observed in HIV repertoires than in controls, and an antigen-experienced repertoire with only a slight naive shift after ART was suggested by the network structure. Inferences about post-ART repertoire changes were limited because no data were available on ART adherence, viral resistance or therapy changes.

Sequencing of the TRB variable region was done with the immunoSEQ hsTCRB v3.0 assay at survey level resolution. TRB sequencing targeted a depth of about 35,000-55,000 T-cell genomes per sample. TRB libraries were pooled and sequenced on an Illumina MiSeq using a v3 150-cycle kit. Per the source publication's procedure: Analysis of repertoires was carried out in R inside a reproducible Nextflow workflow spanning QC, data transformation and analysis. Custom analyses were implemented in LymphoSeq2, an R package for AIRR-Seq data exploration. A few samples yielding fewer than 5000 total TRB sequences were excluded, leaving 188 analyzed HIV repertoires. Among the 170 to 200 retained HIV repertoires, 59 were collected before ART initiation and around 130 after ART initiation. Repertoires were downsampled to 5000 TRB nucleotide sequences, with summary statistics averaged over 100 downsampling iterations. TRB sequences were retained for analysis only if CDR3 regions of at least seven amino acids were present. Diversity was measured with a Shannon entropy-derived clonality score and the Gini coefficient. In repertoire networks, the top 5000 CDR3 amino acid sequences were linked whenever an edit distance of one separated two sequences. For TRB CDR3 amino acid sequences, GLIPH2 was used to predict antigen specificity groups and MHC restriction. To flag known associations with CMV, EBV, HIV or tissue antigens, CDR3 amino acid sequences were compared against VDJdb and McPAS-TCR. Pre-ART, post-ART and control groups were compared with Wilcoxon signed-rank tests and Holm-Bonferroni correction. What TCRdb holds here is the immuneACCESS table cut down to in-frame rearrangements. Part of the clones is not present; checked against another copy, under half of the missing clones reflect an unresolved V gene, and the others are unexplained. That table furnishes V, J and clone size, whereas the DNA furnished D and trimming. For this sample there are around 20,000 clones; approximately 80% appear just once. 4.5% to 7% of the sample is taken by the ten largest.

Taken from cysteine to phenylalanine, the CDR3 has 16 residues. Only the CDR3 DNA is retained, 48 bases long and in frame from the first base. Based on the germline V gene, the CDR1 and CDR2 sequences are MNHNS and SASEGT. Trimming costs V 4 bases and J 0 bases, and their ends lie 13 bases apart. Participants were included only if at least one PBMC sample before ART initiation and at least two post-ART samples were available. All participants with HIV were treated in the United States of America. Cryopreserved samples of about 1-10 million PBMC were thawed and washed before DNA extraction. At the time of the earliest PBMC sample, participants with HIV were aged between about 20 and 60 years. Per participant, PBMC samples came from 1-4 timepoints prior to ART initiation and 2-8 timepoints following ART initiation, for a median of 7 samples. Serial HIV viral load, CD4+ T-cell count, ART history and demographic data were obtained for every participant. A Qiagen kit on a QIAcube was used to extract genomic DNA from unsorted PBMC, with samples processed in batches of 12.

The chain is encoded by TRBV6-1 joined to TRBJ1-5, and the D gene may be TRBD1, 5 bases matching. Sequenced material: unsorted PBMCs, taken 0.2 years after starting antiretroviral therapy. The source is a woman in her twenties or thirties with HIV. The DNA sequence is given as TGTGCCAGCAGTGTCTGGGGGGGTTATAGCAATCAGCCCCAGCATTTT. This is translated as CASSVWGGYSNQPQHF.